Shown below are 4 T cell receptor beta chains from a single sample sequenced in a study of OX40 agonist ivuxolimab in advanced cancers. Clones were read by immunoSEQ multiplex PCR, and TCRdb kept only the in-frame ones, dropping some. The sample holds around 95,000 clones, roughly 91% seen once. The sequencing used CD4+ or CD8+ T cells sorted from blood, collected in a trial of the OX40 agonist ivuxolimab. These receptors came from an adult with an advanced solid tumor such as melanoma, head and neck, liver or kidney cancer.

This rearrangement joins TRBV7-9 to TRBJ1-2; D is unclear. V lost 3 bases, J lost 4 bases, and 18 bases lay in between. CDR3 length equals 16 residues. The germline CDR1 and CDR2 sequences are SEHNR and FQNEAQ (reference sequence). For the CDR3, the DNA is TGTGCCAGCAGCTTGACGGCCGGGGTCGTTGGCTATGGCTACACCTTC. Residues: CASSLTAGVVGYGYTF.

The gene calls are TRBV7-2 and TRBJ2-7; D may be TRBD2 (7 bases). The CDR3 consists of 15 residues. V was trimmed by 3 bases and J by 2 bases, leaving 14 bases between them. In germline, CDR1 is SGHTA, CDR2 FQGNSA. Written as DNA, the CDR3 is TGTGCCAGCAGCTTTGGGGCGGGGGCGGCCTACGAGCAGTACTTC. Protein sequence: CASSFGAGAAYEQYF.

This sequence joins TRBV7-2 and TRBJ1-2; a possible D gene is TRBD1 (6 bases). Germline V lookup: CDR1 SGHTA, CDR2 FQGNSA. This CDR3 region has 15 residues. V was trimmed by 3 bases and J by 5 bases, leaving 16 bases between them. CDR3 region: CASSFGTQTLYGYTF. In DNA, the CDR3 is TGTGCCAGCAGCTTCGGGACACAAACTCTTTATGGCTACACCTTC.

The chain carries TRBV14 and TRBJ2-7; a weak D match, TRBD1 (6 bases). Per germline, CDR1 SGHDN and CDR2 FVKESK. V was cut by 4 bases and J by 2 bases, with 12 bases left in between. The CDR3 covers 14 residues. CDR3 DNA: TGTGCCAGCAGCCCCTGGACAGAAACCTACGAGCAGTACTTC. It encodes CASSPWTETYEQYF.